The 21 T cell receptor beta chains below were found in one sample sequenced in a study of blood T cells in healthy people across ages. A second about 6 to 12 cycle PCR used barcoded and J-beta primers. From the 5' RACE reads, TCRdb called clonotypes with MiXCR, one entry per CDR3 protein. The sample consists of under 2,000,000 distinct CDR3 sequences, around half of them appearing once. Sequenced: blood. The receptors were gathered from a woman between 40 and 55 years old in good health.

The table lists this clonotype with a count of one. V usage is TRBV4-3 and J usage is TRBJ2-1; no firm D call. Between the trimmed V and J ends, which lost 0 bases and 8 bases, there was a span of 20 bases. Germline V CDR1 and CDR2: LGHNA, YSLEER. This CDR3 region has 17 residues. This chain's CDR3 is CASSQEVSGFILDEQFF. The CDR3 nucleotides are TGCGCCAGCAGCCAAGAGGTCTCGGGTTTTATTCTCGATGAGCAGTTCTTC.

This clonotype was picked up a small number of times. In DNA form, the CDR3 reads TGTGCCACCAGCAGACGGGACAGGCCCTTCCAAGAGACCCAGTACTTC. It specifies CATSRRDRPFQETQYF. The rearrangement joins TRBV15 to TRBJ2-5; TRBD1 matches 8 bases. The J segment lost 1 base and the V segment lost 2 bases, leaving 6 bases of the junction unmatched. Germline CDR1 is LNHNV and CDR2 is YYDKDF (reference sequence). This CDR3 is 16 amino acids long.

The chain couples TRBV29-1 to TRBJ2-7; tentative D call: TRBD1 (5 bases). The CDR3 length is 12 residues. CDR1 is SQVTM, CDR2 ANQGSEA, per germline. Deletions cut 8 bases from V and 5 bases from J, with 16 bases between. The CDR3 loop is CSIPQGPDEQYF. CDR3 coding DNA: TGCAGCATTCCGCAGGGTCCCGACGAGCAGTACTTC.

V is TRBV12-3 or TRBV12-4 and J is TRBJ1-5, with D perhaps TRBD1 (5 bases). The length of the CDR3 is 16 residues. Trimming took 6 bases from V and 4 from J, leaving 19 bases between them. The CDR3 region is CASSNPGTGGNQPQHF. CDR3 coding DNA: TGTGCCAGCAGCAACCCGGGAACTGGGGGGAATCAGCCCCAGCATTTT.

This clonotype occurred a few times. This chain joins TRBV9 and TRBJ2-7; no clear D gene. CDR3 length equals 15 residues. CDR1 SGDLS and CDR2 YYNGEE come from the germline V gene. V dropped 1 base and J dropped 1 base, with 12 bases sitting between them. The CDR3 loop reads CASSVSQKTSYEQYF. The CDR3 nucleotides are TGTGCCAGCAGCGTAAGTCAGAAAACATCCTACGAGCAGTACTTC.

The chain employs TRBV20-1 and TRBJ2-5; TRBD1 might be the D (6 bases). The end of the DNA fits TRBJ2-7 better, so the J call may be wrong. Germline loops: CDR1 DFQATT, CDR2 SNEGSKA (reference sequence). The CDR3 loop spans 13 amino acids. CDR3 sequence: CSANRETPYEQYF. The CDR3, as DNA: TGCAGTGCTAACAGGGAAACCCCCTACGAGCAGTACTTC.

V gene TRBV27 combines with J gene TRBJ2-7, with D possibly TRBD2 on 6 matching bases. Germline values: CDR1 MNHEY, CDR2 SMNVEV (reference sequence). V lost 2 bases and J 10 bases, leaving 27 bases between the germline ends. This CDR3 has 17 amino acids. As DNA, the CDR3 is TGTGCCAGCAGTTTACTGGCTAGCGTGGACTGGCGTTCAACCCAGTACTTC. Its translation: CASSLLASVDWRSTQYF.

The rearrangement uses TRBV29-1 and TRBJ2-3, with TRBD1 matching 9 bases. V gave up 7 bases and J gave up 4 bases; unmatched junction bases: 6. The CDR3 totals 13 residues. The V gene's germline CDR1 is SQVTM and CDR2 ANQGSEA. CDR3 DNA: TGCAGCGCTGGGACAGGGCTCGCAGATACGCAGTATTTT. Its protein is CSAGTGLADTQYF.

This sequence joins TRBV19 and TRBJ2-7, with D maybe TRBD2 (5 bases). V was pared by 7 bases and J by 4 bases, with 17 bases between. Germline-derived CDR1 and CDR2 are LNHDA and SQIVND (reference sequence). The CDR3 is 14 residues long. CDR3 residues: CASTQAAGGYEQYF. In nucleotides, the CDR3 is TGTGCCAGTACCCAGGCGGCAGGAGGTTACGAGCAGTACTTC. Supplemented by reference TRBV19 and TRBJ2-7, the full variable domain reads DGGITQSPKYLFRKEGQNVTLSCEQNLNHDAMYWYRQDPGQGLRLIYYSQIVNDFQKGDIAEGYSVSREKKESFPLTVTSAQKNPTAFYLCASTQAAGGYEQYFGPGTRLTVT.

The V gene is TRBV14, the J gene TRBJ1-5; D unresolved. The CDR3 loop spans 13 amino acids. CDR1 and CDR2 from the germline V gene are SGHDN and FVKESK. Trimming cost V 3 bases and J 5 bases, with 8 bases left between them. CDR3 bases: TGTGCCAGCAGCCAGGGTGATGATCAGCCCCAGCATTTT. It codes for CASSQGDDQPQHF. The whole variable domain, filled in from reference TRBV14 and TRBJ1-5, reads EAGVTQFPSHSVIEKGQTVTLRCDPISGHDNLYWYRRVMGKEIKFLLHFVKESKQDESGMPNNRFLAERTGGTYSTLKVQPAELEDSGVYFCASSQGDDQPQHFGDGTRLSIL.

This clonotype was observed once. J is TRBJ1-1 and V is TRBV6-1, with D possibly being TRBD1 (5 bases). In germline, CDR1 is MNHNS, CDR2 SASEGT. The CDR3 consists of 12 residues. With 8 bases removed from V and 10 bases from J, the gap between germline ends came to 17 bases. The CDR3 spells CASHGDGTRAFF. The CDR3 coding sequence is TGTGCCAGCCACGGGGATGGGACCCGAGCTTTCTTT.

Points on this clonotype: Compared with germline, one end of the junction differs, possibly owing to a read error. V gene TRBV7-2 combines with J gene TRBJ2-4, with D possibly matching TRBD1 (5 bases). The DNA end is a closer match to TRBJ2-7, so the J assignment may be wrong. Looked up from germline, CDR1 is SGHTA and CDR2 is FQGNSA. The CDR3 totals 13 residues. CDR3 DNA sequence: TGTGCCAACAGCACCCTCCAGGGTAACGAGCAGTACTTC. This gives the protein CANSTLQGNEQYF.

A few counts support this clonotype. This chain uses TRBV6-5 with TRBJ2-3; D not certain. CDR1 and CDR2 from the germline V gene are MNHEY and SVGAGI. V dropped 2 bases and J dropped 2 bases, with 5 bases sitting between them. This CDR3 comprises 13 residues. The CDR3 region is CASSYLLTDTQYF. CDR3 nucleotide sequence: TGTGCCAGCAGTTACCTCCTCACAGATACGCAGTATTTT.

CDR3 in amino acids: CSARDLSRWDRGRRGQETQYF. For the CDR3, the DNA is TGCAGTGCTAGAGACCTATCGAGGTGGGACAGGGGGCGCAGAGGACAAGAGACCCAGTACTTC. The V gene is TRBV20-1, the J gene TRBJ2-7; 12 bases fit TRBD1. The J call may be wrong; the DNA end is better matched by TRBJ2-5. The CDR3 sequence is 21 residues long. Germline V gene data show CDR1 as DFQATT and CDR2 as SNEGSKA (reference sequence).

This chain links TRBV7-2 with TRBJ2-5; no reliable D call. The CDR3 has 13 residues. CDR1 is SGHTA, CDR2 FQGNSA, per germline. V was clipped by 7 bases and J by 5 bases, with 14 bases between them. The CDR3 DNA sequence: TGTGCCAGCAACCCCCTTGGCCGGGAGACCCAGTACTTC. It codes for CASNPLGRETQYF.

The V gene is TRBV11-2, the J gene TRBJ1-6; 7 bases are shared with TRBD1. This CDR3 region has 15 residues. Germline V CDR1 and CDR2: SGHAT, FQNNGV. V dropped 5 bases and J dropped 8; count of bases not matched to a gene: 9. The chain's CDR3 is CASSQGPGGDSPLHF. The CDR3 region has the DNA TGTGCCAGCAGCCAAGGACCAGGGGGAGATTCACCCCTCCACTTT. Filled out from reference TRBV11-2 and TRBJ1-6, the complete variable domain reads EAGVAQSPRYKIIEKRQSVAFWCNPISGHATLYWYQQILGQGPKLLIQFQNNGVVDDSQLPKDRFSAERLKGVDSTLKIQPAKLEDSAVYLCASSQGPGGDSPLHFGNGTRLTVT.

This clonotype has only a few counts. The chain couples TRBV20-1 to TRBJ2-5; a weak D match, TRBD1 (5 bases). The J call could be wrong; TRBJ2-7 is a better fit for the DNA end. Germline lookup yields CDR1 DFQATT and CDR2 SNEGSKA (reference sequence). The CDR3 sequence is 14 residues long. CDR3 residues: CSARVWTLNYEQYF. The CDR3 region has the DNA TGCAGTGCTAGAGTGTGGACATTGAACTACGAGCAGTACTTC.

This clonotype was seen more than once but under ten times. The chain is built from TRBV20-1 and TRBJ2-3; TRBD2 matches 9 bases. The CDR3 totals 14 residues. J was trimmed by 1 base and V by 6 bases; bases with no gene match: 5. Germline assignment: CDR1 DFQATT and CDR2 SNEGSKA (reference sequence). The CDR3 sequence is CSALTSGCTDTQYF. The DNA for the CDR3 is TGCAGTGCCCTGACTAGCGGATGCACAGATACGCAGTATTTT.

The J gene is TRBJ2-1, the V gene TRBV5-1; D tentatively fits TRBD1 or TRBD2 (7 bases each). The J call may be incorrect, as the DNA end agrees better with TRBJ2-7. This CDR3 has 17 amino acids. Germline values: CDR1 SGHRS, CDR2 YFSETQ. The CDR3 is CASSLGGGQRYYNEQYF. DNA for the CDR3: TGCGCCAGCAGCTTGGGCGGGGGACAGCGTTATTACAATGAGCAGTACTTC.

The CDR3 sequence: CASSLGGAPTHLKYF. As DNA, the CDR3 is TGTGCCAGCAGTTTAGGCGGGGCCCCGACTCATCTGAAGTATTTT. The rearrangement joins TRBV12-3 or TRBV12-4 to TRBJ2-3, with D perhaps matching TRBD2 (6 bases). The CDR3 covers 15 residues. The ends were cut back, 1 base at V and 13 bases at J, with 21 bases in the middle.

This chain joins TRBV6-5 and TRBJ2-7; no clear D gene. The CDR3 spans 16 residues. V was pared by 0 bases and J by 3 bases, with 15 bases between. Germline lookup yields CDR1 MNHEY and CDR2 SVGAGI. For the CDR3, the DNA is TGTGCCAGCAGTTACTCGATCAGGTGGCCCAGCTACGAGCAGTACTTC. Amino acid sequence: CASSYSIRWPSYEQYF.